These T cell receptor beta chains were read from a single sample in a study of cytomegalovirus exposure and HLA in healthy donors. Produced via immunoSEQ multiplex PCR; TCRdb's table is partial and in-frame only. Of 200,000 to 250,000 clones in the sample, 77% were seen once. Sequenced input: PBMCs. All receptors derive from a woman in her sixties in good health and CMV-seropositive. CDR3s include the opening cysteine and the closing phenylalanine or tryptophan.

v_call	j_call	cdr3_aa
TRBV2	TRBJ2-1	CASSDGPMPSGRGNEQFF
TRBV27	TRBJ2-5	CATLEVAGGRETQYF
TRBV6-6	TRBJ1-3	CASSWAGAGNTIYF
TRBV14	TRBJ2-1	CASSSSGGQQFF
TRBV28	TRBJ2-7	CASSLWPGQEQYF
TRBV7-2	TRBJ1-2	CASSLEGGQTYGYTF
TRBV7-9	TRBJ1-1	CASSPTGGTEAFF
TRBV5-4	TRBJ2-5	CASSLGLAGVQETQYF
TRBV5-4	TRBJ2-7	CASSSKDYEQYF
TRBV10-1	TRBJ2-4	CASSESRGLGGNIQYF
TRBV30	TRBJ2-5	CAWSQGEETQYF
TRBV19	TRBJ1-5	CASSKNRGEPQHF
TRBV6-5	TRBJ2-7	CASSYSRAGSYEQYF
TRBV6-5	TRBJ1-1	CASRSTGGNTEAFF
TRBV1	TRBJ2-1	CTSSQEGRTSPLCISYNEQFF
TRBV7-2	TRBJ2-5	CASSFSVGGETQYF
TRBV5-1	TRBJ2-5	CASSLSGVGETQYF
TRBV5-1	TRBJ1-1	CASRSTGGETEAFF
TRBV30	TRBJ1-1	CAWSEGQGKAFF
TRBV6-1	TRBJ2-5	CASYPTGTGETQYF
TRBV7-9	TRBJ2-4	CASSLQGLQLAKNIQYF
TRBV5-8	TRBJ1-2	CASSLWQGGYYGYTF
TRBV4-3	TRBJ1-1	CASSHGPGAEAFF
TRBV27	TRBJ2-5	CASSLSFQETQYF
TRBV19	TRBJ2-7	CASSRQGAVYEQYF
TRBV6-6	TRBJ2-7	CASSYPGTSYEQYF
TRBV5-1	TRBJ1-3	CASSLEGVSGNTIYF
TRBV28	TRBJ1-2	CASSRTEYYGYTF
TRBV5-1	TRBJ1-2	CASSLGTQGTYGYTF
TRBV5-6	TRBJ2-3	CASSLRGRDTQYF
TRBV10-2	TRBJ2-7	CASSEGTSGQGYEQYF
TRBV25-1	TRBJ2-7	CATSQLRDSYEQYF
TRBV5-1	TRBJ2-3	CASSSSGSSTDTQYF
TRBV11-2	TRBJ2-1	CASSLGLAGYNEQFF
TRBV6-5	TRBJ1-2	CASSYSADLYGYTF
TRBV6-6	TRBJ2-2	CASSLPSSGTGELFF
TRBV11-2	TRBJ1-1	CASSLWGTGWAEAFF
TRBV6-5	TRBJ1-1	CASSYRWTGGNTEAFF
TRBV10-3	TRBJ2-5	CAIREDRGLQETQYF
TRBV6-1	TRBJ2-7	CATMFGGEGLLEQYF
TRBV28	TRBJ2-7	CASSTPGLEQYF
TRBV7-3	TRBJ2-3	CASSLAGGTDTQYF
TRBV28	TRBJ2-1	CASSLMPGTSGNNEQFF
TRBV12-5	TRBJ2-2	CASGRTLGLAGVSTGELFF
TRBV7-9	TRBJ2-2	CASSLAGTGANTGELFF
TRBV5-1	TRBJ2-5	CASSPSQETQYF
TRBV28	TRBJ1-4	CASTSMALNEKLFF
TRBV7-9	TRBJ2-1	CASSPPGQGNEQFF
TRBV19	TRBJ1-1	CASSRDRGVGFF
TRBV6-6	TRBJ1-3	CASTPDRITGNTIYF
TRBV7-6	TRBJ2-2	CASSLVVRNTGELFF
TRBV7-6	TRBJ2-3	CASSLVTPGQGADTQYF